This note documents a single TCR beta chain sequence. Its cognate antigen is unknown. Overall study findings and caveats: Greatest tumor Treg TCR overlap was with tumor naive CD4+ cells. Tumor memory CD4+ T cell TCR gene usage was found to cluster with blood and lymph node memory CD4+ cells and with lymph node naive CD4+ cells.

TCRdb re-analysed the 5' RACE reads in MiXCR, keeping a single row per CDR3 protein. The sample yields about 40,000 distinct CDR3 sequences, approximately 30% seen once. CD4+CD45RO+CD25- cells were isolated as memory CD4+ T cells. V was clipped by 4 bases and J by 6 bases; unmatched bases: 7. CDR3 length: 14 amino acids. Germline loops: CDR1 SGDLS, CDR2 YYNGEE. Material: tumor-infiltrating memory CD4+ T cells sorted from the breast tumor. Subset defined: memory CD4+ T cells, CD4+CD45RO+CD25-. V usage is TRBV9 and J usage is TRBJ2-1, with 7 bases identical to TRBD1. This sequence originates from a female donor with breast cancer. The CDR3 spells CASSLLRGSNEQFF. Written as DNA, the CDR3 is TGTGCCAGCAGCCTACTCAGGGGGAGCAATGAGCAGTTCTTC.